These T cell receptor beta chains were read from a single sample in a study of CD8+ T cells in alopecia areata. The protocol was immunoSEQ multiplex PCR, while the TCRdb copy is restricted to in-frame clones and leaves out a portion. The sample has a few hundred thousand clones, more than 30% seen once. The sequencing used CD4+ T cells sorted from blood, collected at roughly week 30, from a patient treated with tofacitinib. The source is a human donor with alopecia areata. The CDR3 runs from the conserved cysteine through the conserved F or W. The order of the fields is D gene, clone size, J gene, V gene, CDR3 protein, CDR3 DNA. The D gene is left open where the match is weak. Clone size is shown for a subset of rows, as once, few, many or a class of expanded clone.

d_gene: TRBD2
abundance: -
j_gene: TRBJ2-4
v_gene: TRBV2
CDR3aa: CASSRLAGLDLAKNIQYF
CDR3nt: TGTGCCAGCAGTCGACTAGCGGGACTTGATTTAGCCAAAAACATTCAGTACTTC

d_gene: TRBD2
abundance: few
j_gene: TRBJ2-3
v_gene: TRBV5-1
CDR3aa: CASSGWTSGDTDTQYF
CDR3nt: TGCGCCAGCAGCGGATGGACTAGCGGGGACACAGATACGCAGTATTTT

d_gene: -
abundance: -
j_gene: TRBJ1-6
v_gene: TRBV2
CDR3aa: CASSRENGSPLHF
CDR3nt: TGTGCCAGCAGCAGGGAAAATGGTTCACCCCTCCACTTT

d_gene: -
abundance: few
j_gene: TRBJ1-2
v_gene: TRBV2
CDR3aa: CASSEEPYGYTF
CDR3nt: TGTGCCAGCAGTGAGGAACCGTATGGCTACACCTTC

d_gene: TRBD1
abundance: few
j_gene: TRBJ1-4
v_gene: TRBV5-8
CDR3aa: CASSRQGGTNEKLFF
CDR3nt: TGTGCCAGCAGCCGACAGGGAGGGACTAATGAAAAACTGTTTTTT

d_gene: TRBD2
abundance: -
j_gene: TRBJ2-5
v_gene: TRBV5-1
CDR3aa: CASSLASGTSQETQYF
CDR3nt: TGCGCCAGCAGCTTGGCTAGCGGGACCTCCCAAGAGACCCAGTACTTC

d_gene: -
abundance: few
j_gene: TRBJ2-7
v_gene: TRBV7-8
CDR3aa: CASRKRGEYEQYF
CDR3nt: TGTGCCAGCCGAAAACGCGGGGAATACGAGCAGTACTTC

d_gene: TRBD1
abundance: -
j_gene: TRBJ2-7
v_gene: TRBV29-1
CDR3aa: CSVYLDRAHEQYF
CDR3nt: TGCAGCGTATACTTGGACAGGGCCCACGAGCAGTACTTC

d_gene: -
abundance: -
j_gene: TRBJ1-2
v_gene: TRBV7-9
CDR3aa: CASSLGQGVRGYTF
CDR3nt: TGTGCCAGCAGCTTAGGTCAGGGCGTAAGAGGCTACACCTTC

d_gene: TRBD1
abundance: -
j_gene: TRBJ2-3
v_gene: TRBV25-1
CDR3aa: CASSEWGTGGDTQYF
CDR3nt: TGTGCCAGCAGTGAATGGGGGACAGGGGGGGATACGCAGTATTTT

d_gene: -
abundance: -
j_gene: TRBJ2-1
v_gene: TRBV20-1
CDR3aa: CSAREQNEQFF
CDR3nt: TGCAGTGCTAGAGAACAGAATGAGCAGTTCTTC

d_gene: TRBD1
abundance: -
j_gene: TRBJ2-7
v_gene: TRBV11-2
CDR3aa: CASSSNGQDWAYEQYF
CDR3nt: TGTGCCAGCAGCTCGAATGGACAGGACTGGGCCTACGAGCAGTACTTC

d_gene: TRBD1
abundance: -
j_gene: TRBJ1-1
v_gene: TRBV29-1
CDR3aa: CSVDRPGQGLGTEAFF
CDR3nt: TGCAGCGTTGATCGCCCGGGACAGGGGCTGGGGACTGAAGCTTTCTTT

d_gene: -
abundance: few
j_gene: TRBJ2-5
v_gene: TRBV6-5
CDR3aa: CASSFGETQYF
CDR3nt: TGTGCCAGCAGTTTTGGGGAGACCCAGTACTTC

d_gene: -
abundance: -
j_gene: TRBJ1-2
v_gene: TRBV6-1
CDR3aa: CASSHQGGYGYTF
CDR3nt: TGTGCCAGCAGTCACCAAGGAGGCTATGGCTACACCTTC

d_gene: TRBD2
abundance: -
j_gene: TRBJ2-3
v_gene: TRBV7-8
CDR3aa: CASSLGLAPQTQYF
CDR3nt: TGTGCCAGCAGCTTAGGACTAGCCCCCCAGACGCAGTATTTT

d_gene: -
abundance: -
j_gene: TRBJ2-7
v_gene: TRBV7-2
CDR3aa: CASSVRAAGTNEQYF
CDR3nt: TGTGCCAGCAGCGTACGTGCGGCGGGGACGAACGAGCAGTACTTC

d_gene: -
abundance: few
j_gene: TRBJ2-7
v_gene: TRBV15
CDR3aa: CATSREETREQYF
CDR3nt: TGTGCCACCAGCAGAGAGGAGACACGCGAGCAGTACTTC